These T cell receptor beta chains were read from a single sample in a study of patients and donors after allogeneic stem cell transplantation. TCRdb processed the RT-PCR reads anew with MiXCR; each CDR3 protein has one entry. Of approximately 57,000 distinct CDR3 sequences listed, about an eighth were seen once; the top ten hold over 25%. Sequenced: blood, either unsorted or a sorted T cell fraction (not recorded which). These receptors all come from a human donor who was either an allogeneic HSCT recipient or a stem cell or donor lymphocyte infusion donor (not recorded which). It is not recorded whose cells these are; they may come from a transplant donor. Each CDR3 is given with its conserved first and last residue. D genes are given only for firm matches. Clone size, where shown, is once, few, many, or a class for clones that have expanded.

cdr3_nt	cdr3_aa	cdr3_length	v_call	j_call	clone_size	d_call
TGTGCCAGCAGCCATACCACTGAAGCTTTCTTT	CASSHTTEAFF	11	TRBV14	TRBJ1-1	few	NA
TGTGCCAGCAGCCGACTAGCGGGAGGGGGAGATACGCAGTATTTT	CASSRLAGGGDTQYF	15	TRBV12-3/TRBV12-4	TRBJ2-3	few	TRBD2
TGTGCCAGCGGGGGACTGCTCTACGAGCAGTACTTC	CASGGLLYEQYF	12	TRBV6-5	TRBJ2-7	NA	NA
TGTGCCAGCAGCTCACCTGGAAGGGACTATGGCTACACCTTC	CASSSPGRDYGYTF	14	TRBV7-9	TRBJ1-2	many	NA
TGTGCCAGCTCACCAAGTGCAGGCCCATCCTACGAGCAGTACTTC	CASSPSAGPSYEQYF	15	TRBV18	TRBJ2-7	NA	NA
TGCAGCGTTGAGGCCCCCGGTGAAGGGGGGAACACTGAAGCTTTCTTT	CSVEAPGEGGNTEAFF	16	TRBV29-1	TRBJ1-1	many	NA
TGTGCCAGCAGTTATCCCCCGGACCGTATAGCGGGGCAGAACACCGGGGAGCTGTTTTTT	CASSYPPDRIAGQNTGELFF	20	TRBV6-2/TRBV6-3	TRBJ2-2	few	TRBD2
TGCAGTGCTAGAGATCTTGGACTAGCGGGAGTTGGCGGGGAGCTGTTTTTT	CSARDLGLAGVGGELFF	17	TRBV20-1	TRBJ2-2	few	TRBD2
TGTGCCACCAGTGATTCCCAGGGCCAAACATGGGATACGCAGTATTTT	CATSDSQGQTWDTQYF	16	TRBV24-1	TRBJ2-3	few	NA
TGTGCCAGCAGCTTAGAAGACAGGGAGTACAATGAGCAGTTCTTC	CASSLEDREYNEQFF	15	TRBV11-3	TRBJ2-1	NA	TRBD1
TGTGCCACCAGTGATGACCCGGGTGCGACAGCCTACGAGCAGTACTTC	CATSDDPGATAYEQYF	16	TRBV24-1	TRBJ2-7	few	NA
TGTGCCAGCAGTTGGACAGCCCGGGACCTTTATGGCTACACCTTC	CASSWTARDLYGYTF	15	TRBV27	TRBJ1-2	few	NA
TGTGCCAGCAGCCAGTGGACTAGCGGGGCCTACGAGCAGTACTTC	CASSQWTSGAYEQYF	15	TRBV3-1	TRBJ2-7	few	TRBD2
TGTGCCAGCAGTGTGGCAGTTAATGAAAAACTGTTTTTT	CASSVAVNEKLFF	13	TRBV25-1	TRBJ1-4	NA	NA
TGTGCCAGCAGCTTAAAGGGGACTAGCAGAACGAATGAGCAGTTCTTC	CASSLKGTSRTNEQFF	16	TRBV7-9	TRBJ2-1	few	TRBD2
TGCAGTGCATCGGGACTCTTGAACACTGAAGCTTTCTTT	CSASGLLNTEAFF	13	TRBV20-1	TRBJ1-1	many	NA
TGTGCCAGCAGCTTAGTCGGCAGTCCTACGAGCTCCTACAATGAGCAGTTCTTC	CASSLVGSPTSSYNEQFF	18	TRBV7-9	TRBJ2-1	few	NA
TGTGCCAGCAGCTTAGCCCTTGACCTCCTACAGGGCTACGAGCAGTACTTC	CASSLALDLLQGYEQYF	17	TRBV7-9	TRBJ2-7	NA	NA
TGTGCCAGCAGCTTATACCAGGGCTATAATTCACCCCTCCACTTT	CASSLYQGYNSPLHF	15	TRBV13	TRBJ1-6	many	NA
TGTGCCAGCGATAAAACCCAGGGGGGGAGTACTGAAGCTTTCTTT	CASDKTQGGSTEAFF	15	TRBV18	TRBJ1-1	few	TRBD1
TGTGCCAGCAGTTCAACAGGGGGGGAGACCCAGTACTTC	CASSSTGGETQYF	13	TRBV27	TRBJ2-5	NA	TRBD1
TGTGCCAGCACCCCTACACTTAGCGGGAACACTGAAGCTTTCTTT	CASTPTLSGNTEAFF	15	TRBV7-6	TRBJ1-1	NA	NA